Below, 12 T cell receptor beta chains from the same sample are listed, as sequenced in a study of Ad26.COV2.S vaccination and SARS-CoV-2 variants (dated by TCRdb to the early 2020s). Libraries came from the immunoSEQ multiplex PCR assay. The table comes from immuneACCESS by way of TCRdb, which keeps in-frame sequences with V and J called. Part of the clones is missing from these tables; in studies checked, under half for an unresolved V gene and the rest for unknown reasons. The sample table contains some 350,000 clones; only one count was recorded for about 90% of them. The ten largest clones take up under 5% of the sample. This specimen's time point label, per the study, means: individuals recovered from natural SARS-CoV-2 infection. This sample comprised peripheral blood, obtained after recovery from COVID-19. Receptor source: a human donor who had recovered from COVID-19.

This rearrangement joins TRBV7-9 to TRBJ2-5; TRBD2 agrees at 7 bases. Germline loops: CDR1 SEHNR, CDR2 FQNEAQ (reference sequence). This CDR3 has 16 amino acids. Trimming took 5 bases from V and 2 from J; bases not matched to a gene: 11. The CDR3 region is CASSQIRTSGQETQYF. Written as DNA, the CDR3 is TGTGCCAGCAGCCAAATCCGGACTAGTGGGCAAGAGACCCAGTACTTC.

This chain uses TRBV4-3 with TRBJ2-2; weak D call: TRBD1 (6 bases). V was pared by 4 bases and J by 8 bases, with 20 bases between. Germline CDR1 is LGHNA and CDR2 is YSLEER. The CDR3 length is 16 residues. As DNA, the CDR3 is TGCGCCAGCAGCCCAGACGCCACAGGGAGAGCAGGGGAGCTGTTTTTT. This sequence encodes CASSPDATGRAGELFF.

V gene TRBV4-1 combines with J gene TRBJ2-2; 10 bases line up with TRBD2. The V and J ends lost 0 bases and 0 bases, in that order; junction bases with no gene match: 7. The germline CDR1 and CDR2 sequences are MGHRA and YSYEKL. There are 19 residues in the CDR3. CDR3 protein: CASSQETSGAYANTGELFF. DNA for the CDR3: TGCGCCAGCAGCCAAGAAACTAGCGGGGCCTACGCGAACACCGGGGAGCTGTTTTTT.

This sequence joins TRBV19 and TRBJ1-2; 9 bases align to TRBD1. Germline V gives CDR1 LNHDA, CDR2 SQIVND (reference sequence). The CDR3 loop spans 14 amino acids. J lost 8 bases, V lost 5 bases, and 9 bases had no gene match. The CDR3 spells CASSPWTGADGYTF. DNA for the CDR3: TGTGCCAGTAGTCCCTGGACAGGGGCGGACGGCTACACCTTC. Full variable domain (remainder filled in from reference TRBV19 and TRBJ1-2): DGGITQSPKYLFRKEGQNVTLSCEQNLNHDAMYWYRQDPGQGLRLIYYSQIVNDFQKGDIAEGYSVSREKKESFPLTVTSAQKNPTAFYLCASSPWTGADGYTFGSGTRLTVV.

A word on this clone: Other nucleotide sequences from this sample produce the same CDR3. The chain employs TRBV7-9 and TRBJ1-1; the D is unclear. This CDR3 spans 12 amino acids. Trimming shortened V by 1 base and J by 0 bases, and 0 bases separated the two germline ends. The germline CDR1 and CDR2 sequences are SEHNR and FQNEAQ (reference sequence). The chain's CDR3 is CASSLVNTEAFF. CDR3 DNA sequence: TGTGCCAGCAGCTTAGTGAACACTGAAGCTTTCTTT.

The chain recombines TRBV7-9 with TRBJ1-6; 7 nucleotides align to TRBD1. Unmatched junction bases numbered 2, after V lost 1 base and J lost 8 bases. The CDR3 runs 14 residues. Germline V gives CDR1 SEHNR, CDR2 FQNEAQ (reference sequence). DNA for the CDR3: TGTGCCAGCAGCTTAGTAGGGGGCGATTCACCCCTCCACTTT. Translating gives CASSLVGGDSPLHF.

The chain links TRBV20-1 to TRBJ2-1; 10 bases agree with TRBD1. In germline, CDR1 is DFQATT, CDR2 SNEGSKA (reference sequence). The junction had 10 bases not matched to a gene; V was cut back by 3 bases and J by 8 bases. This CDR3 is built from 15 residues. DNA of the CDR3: TGCAGTGCTAGTTTCAGGACAGGGGGTTACGATGAGCAGTTCTTC. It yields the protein CSASFRTGGYDEQFF.

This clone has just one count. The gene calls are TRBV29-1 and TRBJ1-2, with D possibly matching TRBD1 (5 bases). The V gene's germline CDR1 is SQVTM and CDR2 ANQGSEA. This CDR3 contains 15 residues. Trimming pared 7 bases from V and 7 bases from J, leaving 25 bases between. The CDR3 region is CSATLLSSGGSGYTF. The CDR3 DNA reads TGCAGCGCAACGCTGTTGAGTTCGGGGGGAAGTGGCTACACCTTC. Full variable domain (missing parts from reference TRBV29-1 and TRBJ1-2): SAVISQKPSRDICQRGTSLTIQCQVDSQVTMMFWYRQQPGQSLTLIATANQGSEATYESGFVIDKFPISRPNLTFSTLTVSNMSPEDSSIYLCSATLLSSGGSGYTFGSGTRLTVV.

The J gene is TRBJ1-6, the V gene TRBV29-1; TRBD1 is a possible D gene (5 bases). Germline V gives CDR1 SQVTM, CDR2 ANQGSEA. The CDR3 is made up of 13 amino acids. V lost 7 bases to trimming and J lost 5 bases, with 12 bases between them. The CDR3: CSARRGNNSPLHF. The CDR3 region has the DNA TGCAGCGCCCGAAGGGGAAATAATTCACCCCTCCACTTT. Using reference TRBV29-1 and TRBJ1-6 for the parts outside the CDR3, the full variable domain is SAVISQKPSRDICQRGTSLTIQCQVDSQVTMMFWYRQQPGQSLTLIATANQGSEATYESGFVIDKFPISRPNLTFSTLTVSNMSPEDSSIYLCSARRGNNSPLHFGNGTRLTVT.

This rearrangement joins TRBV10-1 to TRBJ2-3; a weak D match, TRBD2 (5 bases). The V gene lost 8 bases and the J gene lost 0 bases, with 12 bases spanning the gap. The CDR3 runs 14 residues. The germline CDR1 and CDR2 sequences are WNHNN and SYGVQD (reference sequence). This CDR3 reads CASSHPSSTDTQYF. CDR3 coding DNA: TGCGCCAGCTCCCACCCTAGCAGCACAGATACGCAGTATTTT.

The CDR3 DNA reads TGTGCCAGCAGCCCGTACGCGAGCTCTCAAGAGACCCAGTACTTC. Translating it yields CASSPYASSQETQYF. The chain recombines TRBV14 with TRBJ2-5; no clear D gene. Deletions cut 4 bases from V and 2 bases from J, with 14 bases between. Germline CDR1 SGHDN, CDR2 FVKESK. CDR3 length equals 15 residues.

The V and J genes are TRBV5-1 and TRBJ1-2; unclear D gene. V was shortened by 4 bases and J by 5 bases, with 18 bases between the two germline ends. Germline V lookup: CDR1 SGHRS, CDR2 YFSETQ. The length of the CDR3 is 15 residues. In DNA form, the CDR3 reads TGCGCCAGCAGCCTGGCGGTCGGCGGAGTTTATGGCTACACCTTC. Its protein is CASSLAVGGVYGYTF.